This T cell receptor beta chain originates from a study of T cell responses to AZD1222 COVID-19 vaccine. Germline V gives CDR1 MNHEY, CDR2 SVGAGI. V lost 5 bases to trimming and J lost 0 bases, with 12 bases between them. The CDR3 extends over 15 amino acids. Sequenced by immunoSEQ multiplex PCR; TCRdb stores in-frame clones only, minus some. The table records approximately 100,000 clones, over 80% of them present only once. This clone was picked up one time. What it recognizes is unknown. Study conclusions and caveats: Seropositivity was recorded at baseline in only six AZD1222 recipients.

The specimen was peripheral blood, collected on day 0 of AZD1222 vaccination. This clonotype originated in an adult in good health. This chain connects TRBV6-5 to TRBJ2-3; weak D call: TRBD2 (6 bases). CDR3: CASSHGTLSTDTQYF. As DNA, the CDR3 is TGTGCCAGCAGTCACGGGACTTTGAGCACAGATACGCAGTATTTT.